One and the same sample provided the 28 T cell receptor beta chains below, sequenced in a study of T cell repertoires in cytomegalovirus infection. Their target antigens are unknown. TCRdb reprocessed the reads via MiXCR and lists one record per CDR3 protein. The sample comprises 28,000 or so distinct CDR3 sequences, 15% to 20% of which are singletons, and 80% to 90% rests with the top ten. The sequencing here drew on CD8+ T cells from cultured PBMCs, taken from culture after CMV antigen stimulation. These receptors were obtained from a human donor in good health (CMV status not recorded). Some clones in this sample may be carry-over from other donors' samples.

This clonotype came up a few times. This chain connects TRBV19 to TRBJ2-2; perhaps D is TRBD1 or TRBD2 (5 bases each). Trimming took off 5 bases at V and 4 bases at J, with 14 bases between the two ends. The V gene's germline CDR1 is LNHDA and CDR2 SQIVND (reference sequence). The CDR3 totals 15 residues. CDR3 sequence: CASSPAWGFTGELFF. The CDR3 DNA reads as TGTGCCAGTAGTCCCGCATGGGGGTTCACCGGGGAGCTGTTTTTT.

A few counts support this clonotype. The chain has TRBV6-2 or TRBV6-3 and TRBJ2-2; no clear D. V was trimmed by 4 bases and J by 3 bases, leaving 6 bases between them. Per the germline V gene, CDR1 is MNHEY and CDR2 is SVGEGT. The CDR3 extends over 13 amino acids. CDR3 in DNA: TGTGCCAGCAGTTCAGAGGACACCGGGGAGCTGTTTTTT. It encodes CASSSEDTGELFF.

The CDR3: CASAAGWARRHDTQYF. The CDR3 nucleotides read TGTGCCAGCGCGGCCGGGTGGGCCCGCCGTCACGATACGCAGTATTTT. This sequence joins TRBV7-6 and TRBJ2-3, with D uncertain. Trimming took 8 bases from V and 6 from J, leaving 24 bases between them. CDR3 length: 16 residues. Germline loops: CDR1 SGHVS, CDR2 FNYEAQ.

This clonotype has more than one count but fewer than ten. V is TRBV7-2 and J is TRBJ2-7; D gene uncertain. The V end was cut by 5 bases, the J end by 2 bases, with 7 bases between. Per the germline V gene, CDR1 is SGHTA and CDR2 is FQGNSA. The CDR3 is made up of 12 amino acids. CDR3 sequence (DNA): TGTGCCAGCAGCAAGCACGCCTACGAGCAGTACTTC. The encoded protein is CASSKHAYEQYF.

This clonotype has only a few counts. This sequence joins TRBV20-1 and TRBJ2-1; 11 nucleotides line up with TRBD2. The J segment lost 3 bases and the V segment lost 3 bases, leaving 7 bases of the junction unmatched. Germline CDR1 DFQATT, CDR2 SNEGSKA (reference sequence). The CDR3 consists of 16 residues. This CDR3 is CSASGTGTSGYNEQFF. The DNA for the CDR3 is TGCAGTGCTAGTGGAACCGGGACTAGCGGCTACAATGAGCAGTTCTTC.

The chain combines TRBV7-9 with TRBJ2-7; 8 nucleotides line up with TRBD1. In germline, CDR1 is SEHNR, CDR2 FQNEAQ (reference sequence). The CDR3 has 16 residues. The junction had 5 bases not matched to a gene; V was cut back by 1 base and J by 0 bases. Here the CDR3 reads CASSLVLGTGSYEQYF. In DNA, the CDR3 is TGTGCCAGCAGCTTAGTCTTGGGGACAGGCTCCTACGAGCAGTACTTC.

This clonotype appeared a few times. The V and J genes are TRBV7-6 and TRBJ1-5; a weak D match, TRBD1 (6 bases). This CDR3 has 17 amino acids. V was trimmed by 1 base and J by 0 bases, leaving 13 bases between them. Germline V lookup: CDR1 SGHVS, CDR2 FNYEAQ. CDR3 sequence reads: CASSLEDRSYSNQPQHF. The CDR3 DNA is TGTGCCAGCAGCTTAGAAGACAGGAGTTATAGCAATCAGCCCCAGCATTTT.

This chain links TRBV7-8 with TRBJ2-5; 7 bases align to TRBD2. This CDR3 has 16 residues. The J segment lost 4 bases and the V segment lost 4 bases, leaving 12 bases of the junction unmatched. The V gene's germline CDR1 is SGHVS and CDR2 FQNEAQ. CDR3 residues: CASSSLSGETRETQYF. CDR3 in DNA: TGTGCCAGCAGCTCCCTAAGCGGGGAGACCCGAGAGACCCAGTACTTC.

By share, this clonotype counts as medium-sized (0.01 to 0.1%). This sequence joins TRBV28 and TRBJ2-7, with D unclear. Germline V gene sequence: CDR1 MDHEN, CDR2 SYDVKM. Trimming pared 3 bases from V and 5 bases from J, leaving 2 bases between. The CDR3 spans 10 residues. In nucleotides, the CDR3 is TGTGCCAGCAGTTTCGACGAGCAGTACTTC. It codes for CASSFDEQYF.

This clonotype was recorded a few times. The rearrangement joins TRBV6-5 to TRBJ1-2, with a tentative D call TRBD1 (6 bases). Trimming shortened V by 4 bases and J by 4 bases, and 16 bases separated the two germline ends. This CDR3 comprises 15 residues. The germline CDR1 and CDR2 sequences are MNHEY and SVGAGI. For the CDR3, the DNA is TGTGCCAGCAGTTCCGATCGGACAGACCCCTATGGCTACACCTTC. Amino acids: CASSSDRTDPYGYTF.

This clonotype was counted ten times or more. The V gene is TRBV27, the J gene TRBJ1-5; D unresolved. CDR1 and CDR2 from the germline V gene are MNHEY and SMNVEV (reference sequence). V lost 5 bases and J 4 bases, leaving 9 bases between the germline ends. CDR3 length equals 13 residues. CDR3 DNA sequence: TGTGCCAGCAGTCTAGACCCTAATCAGCCCCAGCATTTT. Protein: CASSLDPNQPQHF.

The V call is TRBV9, the J call TRBJ2-1; 12 bases are a match to TRBD2. The germline V gene has CDR1 SGDLS and CDR2 YYNGEE. The junction had 2 bases not matched to a gene; V was cut back by 0 bases and J by 7 bases. This CDR3 has 15 residues. CDR3 sequence: CASSVASGGVNEQFF. CDR3 sequence (DNA): TGTGCCAGCAGCGTAGCTAGCGGGGGGGTAAATGAGCAGTTCTTC.

This clonotype was seen repeatedly, ten times or more. The V gene is TRBV9, the J gene TRBJ1-4; a possible D gene is TRBD1 (6 bases). The V and J ends lost 3 bases and 7 bases respectively, with 13 bases between them. The CDR3 consists of 14 residues. Germline V lookup: CDR1 SGDLS, CDR2 YYNGEE. DNA of the CDR3: TGTGCCAGCAGCGGGGAAGGGGGGTTTGAAAAACTGTTTTTT. Translation gives CASSGEGGFEKLFF.

There are a few counts of this clonotype. The rearrangement uses TRBV6-2 or TRBV6-3 and TRBJ2-2, with D maybe TRBD2 (5 bases). The CDR3 is 13 residues long. The V and J ends lost 5 bases and 5 bases respectively, with 9 bases between them. CDR1 is MNHEY, CDR2 SVGEGT, per germline. CDR3 nucleotide sequence: TGTGCCAGCAGTCGAGCGGTTACCGGGGAGCTGTTTTTT. Translation gives CASSRAVTGELFF.

This clonotype showed up just a few times. The chain joins TRBV19 to TRBJ1-5; 8 nucleotides match TRBD1. Germline V lookup: CDR1 LNHDA, CDR2 SQIVND (reference sequence). The V and J ends lost 9 bases and 9 bases, in that order; junction bases with no gene match: 7. The CDR3 length is 12 residues. The CDR3 DNA sequence: TGTGCCAGCGGACAGGGCACGTGGCCCCAGCATTTT. Its protein product is CASGQGTWPQHF.

This clonotype is a singleton in its sample. This rearrangement joins TRBV7-3 to TRBJ2-7, with 9 bases lining up with TRBD1. CDR1 and CDR2 (germline): SGHTA, FQGTGA. J lost 5 bases, V lost 11 bases, and 10 bases had no gene match. This CDR3 spans 13 amino acids. CDR3 amino acids: CAGRRDRDHEQYF. For the CDR3, the DNA is TGTGCCGGTCGCCGGGACAGGGACCACGAGCAGTACTTC.

This chain links TRBV7-2 with TRBJ2-5; 8 bases match TRBD1. V lost 7 bases to trimming and J lost 4 bases; unmatched junction nucleotides: 8. The CDR3 contains 14 residues. In germline, CDR1 is SGHTA, CDR2 FQGNSA. CDR3 bases: TGTGCCAGCACCAACCCAGGGGGCGGAGAGACCCAGTACTTC. This translates into CASTNPGGGETQYF. The full variable domain, completed using reference TRBV7-2 and TRBJ2-5, is GAGVSQSPSNKVTEKGKDVELRCDPISGHTALYWYRQSLGQGLEFLIYFQGNSAPDKSGLPSDRFSAERTGGSVSTLTIQRTQQEDSAVYLCASTNPGGGETQYFGPGTRLLVL.

This clonotype was detected only a few times. The J gene is TRBJ1-1, the V gene TRBV4-3; D unresolved. This CDR3 is 13 amino acids long. Germline V gene data show CDR1 as LGHNA and CDR2 as YSLEER. Deletions cut 3 bases from V and 3 bases from J, with 8 bases between. The CDR3 nucleotides read TGCGCCAGCAGCCAGGCTGACTACACTGAAGCTTTCTTT. Residues: CASSQADYTEAFF.

This chain links TRBV5-6 with TRBJ2-1; 10 nucleotides line up with TRBD2. The germline gives CDR1 SGHDT, CDR2 YYEEEE. Trimming removed 5 bases from V and 4 bases from J; junction bases left unmatched: 6. This CDR3 has 15 amino acids. The DNA of the CDR3 is TGTGCCAGCAGGTCTCTAGCGGGAGCATACAATGAGCAGTTCTTC. It translates to CASRSLAGAYNEQFF.

This clonotype was seen many times. The rearrangement links TRBV12-5 to TRBJ2-7, with unresolved D. V lost 6 bases and J lost 2, with 8 bases in between. This CDR3 spans 12 amino acids. From germline, CDR1 is LGHNT and CDR2 FRNRAP. Here the CDR3 reads CASGLGTYEQYF. CDR3 in DNA: TGTGCTAGTGGCCTGGGGACCTACGAGCAGTACTTC. The complete variable domain, with remaining parts taken from reference TRBV12-5 and TRBJ2-7, reads DARVTQTPRHKVTEMGQEVTMRCQPILGHNTVFWYRQTMMQGLELLAYFRNRAPLDDSGMPKDRFSAEMPDATLATLKIQPSEPRDSAVYFCASGLGTYEQYFGPGTRLTVT.

This clonotype was counted only a few times. The chain employs TRBV27 and TRBJ2-3, with TRBD2 identical over 14 bases. The V segment lost 6 bases and the J segment 4 bases; nucleotides outside the gene matches: 6. The CDR3 loop spans 16 amino acids. CDR1 and CDR2 from the germline V gene are MNHEY and SMNVEV (reference sequence). The CDR3, as DNA: TGTGCCAGCAGATTTTCGACTAGCGGGAGGGCAGATACGCAGTATTTT. It specifies CASRFSTSGRADTQYF.

The V call is TRBV6-5, the J call TRBJ2-2; 8 nucleotides line up with TRBD1. This CDR3 is 15 amino acids long. V shed 4 bases, J shed 1 base, and the junction held 2 bases outside the gene matches. CDR1 is MNHEY and CDR2 is SVGAGI in the germline V gene. CDR3 coding DNA: TGTGCCAGCAGTTGGGGGACAGGGAACACCGGGGAGCTGTTTTTT. This encodes CASSWGTGNTGELFF.

In its sample, this clonotype was seen a few times. V gene TRBV4-2 combines with J gene TRBJ1-1; TRBD1 might be the D (5 bases). The V end lost 1 base, the J end lost 4 bases, and 10 bases lay between the germline ends. The germline V gene encodes CDR1 LGHNA and CDR2 YNFKEQ. CDR3 size: 14 residues. The CDR3 here is CASSQVTGLTEAFF. The DNA of the CDR3 is TGTGCCAGCAGCCAAGTAACAGGACTCACTGAAGCTTTCTTT.

This clonotype was found many times. This chain links TRBV5-1 with TRBJ2-5; 7 positions match TRBD1. CDR1 is SGHRS and CDR2 is YFSETQ in the germline V gene. The CDR3 runs to 14 residues. The ends lost 4 bases at V and 1 base at J; junction bases unmatched: 4. In nucleotides, the CDR3 is TGCGCCAGCAGCGAGGGACAGCTCCAAGAGACCCAGTACTTC. This sequence encodes CASSEGQLQETQYF.

This clonotype was picked up many times. The rearrangement uses TRBV7-2 and TRBJ2-1, with D unresolved. This CDR3 is built from 15 residues. The germline CDR1 and CDR2 sequences are SGHTA and FQGNSA. V shed 3 bases and J shed 3 bases, with 12 bases lying between them. The CDR3 region is CASSFYSANYNEQFF. The CDR3 DNA reads as TGTGCCAGCAGCTTTTATTCAGCAAACTACAATGAGCAGTTCTTC.

The rearrangement uses TRBV7-2 and TRBJ2-1; TRBD2 aligns across 9 bases. J lost 7 bases, V lost 5 bases, and 6 bases had no gene match. Germline-derived CDR1 and CDR2 are SGHTA and FQGNSA. CDR3 length: 14 residues. CDR3 residues: CASSLIAGENEQFF. Here the CDR3 DNA reads TGTGCCAGCAGCCTCATAGCGGGGGAGAATGAGCAGTTCTTC.

This clonotype was seen only once. The rearrangement uses TRBV27 and TRBJ2-2; D gene ambiguous. Trimming left V 2 bases short and J 7 bases short, with 5 bases between. Germline V CDR1 and CDR2: MNHEY, SMNVEV (reference sequence). This CDR3 has 12 amino acids. The CDR3 sequence is CASSLVGGELFF. The CDR3 DNA reads as TGTGCCAGCAGTTTAGTAGGCGGGGAGCTGTTTTTT.

The chain employs TRBV6-2 or TRBV6-3 and TRBJ2-7, with 9 bases identical to TRBD1. The CDR3 totals 17 residues. Looked up from germline, CDR1 is MNHEY and CDR2 is SVGEGT. Trimming at V came to 6 bases and at J to 1 base, leaving 13 bases not matched to a gene. CDR3 bases: TGTGCCAGCAGACAGCGCCGGACCGGGACAGGGTCCTACGAGCAGTACTTC. It codes for CASRQRRTGTGSYEQYF.